Shown below are 18 T cell receptor beta chains from a single sample sequenced in a study of blood T cell repertoires in COVID-19 (dated by TCRdb to 2019 to 2021). Library preparation used the immunoSEQ multiplex PCR assay. TCRdb's version of the immuneACCESS table is confined to in-frame rearrangements and falls short of the full clone set. An unresolved V gene accounts for under half of the shortfall where checked; the remainder is of unknown origin. Here the sample has approximately 350,000 clones; about 86% occur a single time. The ten largest clonotypes hold less than 9% of the sample. The sequenced sample was peripheral blood. These TCRs come from a woman aged 60-75 years with COVID-19, enrolled during active disease.

The chain employs TRBV30 and TRBJ2-7; perhaps TRBD2 as D (5 bases). Trimming removed 4 bases at V and 3 bases at J, with 10 bases between. Germline-derived CDR1 and CDR2 are GTSNPN and SVGIG (reference sequence). The CDR3 sequence is 12 residues long. Here the CDR3 reads CAWTSDFYEQYF. The CDR3 DNA reads as TGTGCCTGGACGTCGGACTTCTACGAGCAGTACTTC.

The rearrangement uses TRBV9 and TRBJ1-2; maybe TRBD1 (6 bases). The V and J ends lost 0 bases and 7 bases respectively, with 10 bases between them. CDR3 length equals 13 residues. Germline V lookup: CDR1 SGDLS, CDR2 YYNGEE. The CDR3 sequence: CASSVAGGGGYTF. DNA for the CDR3: TGTGCCAGCAGCGTAGCGGGGGGCGGTGGCTACACCTTC.

This clone came up once. Germline is not matched at one junction end, which may reflect a read error. The identical CDR3 is also encoded by other nucleotide sequences in the sample. The chain uses TRBV10-2 and TRBJ1-4; D unresolved. In germline, CDR1 is WSHSY, CDR2 SAAADI. The CDR3 has 13 residues. The CDR3 region has the DNA TGCGCCAGCACTAGAGACCGGAATGAAAAACTATTTTTT. Translated, it gives CASTRDRNEKLFF.

The rearrangement uses TRBV3-1 (or the pseudogene TRBV3-2) and TRBJ2-7, with 8 bases fitting TRBD2. Trimming removed 1 base from V and 2 bases from J; junction bases left unmatched: 10. The germline CDR1 and CDR2 sequences are LGHDT and YNNKEL (reference sequence). This CDR3 has 17 residues. The CDR3 DNA reads as TGTGCCAGCAGCCAAGGAGGCGGGGGGATTTACCCCTACGAGCAGTACTTC. Amino acids: CASSQGGGGIYPYEQYF.

This chain joins TRBV6-5 and TRBJ2-7; D possibly corresponds to TRBD2 (6 bases). The germline V gene encodes CDR1 MNHEY and CDR2 SVGAGI. This CDR3 is 13 amino acids long. Trimming left V 6 bases short and J 0 bases short, with 9 bases between. In DNA form, the CDR3 reads TGTGCCAGCAGCCTGGGGGGCTCCTACGAGCAGTACTTC. Its translation: CASSLGGSYEQYF.

This chain links TRBV6-1 with TRBJ2-4; 11 nucleotides align to TRBD1. J lost 2 bases, V lost 3 bases, and 3 bases had no gene match. Per germline, CDR1 MNHNS and CDR2 SASEGT. The CDR3 has 16 residues. The DNA for the CDR3 is TGTGCCAGCAGTGACGGACAGGGGGCAACCAAAAACATTCAGTACTTC. It yields the protein CASSDGQGATKNIQYF.

The rearrangement uses TRBV5-5 and TRBJ1-1, with 7 nucleotides matching TRBD1. The CDR3 runs 13 residues. The ends lost 5 bases at V and 7 bases at J; junction bases unmatched: 8. CDR1 and CDR2 from the germline V gene are SGHKS and YYEKEE (reference sequence). The DNA of the CDR3 is TGTGCCAGCAGATTTGGACAGGCTGTTGAAGCTTTCTTT. It is translated as CASRFGQAVEAFF.

The chain has TRBV23-1 and TRBJ1-5, with TRBD1 matching 8 bases. TRBV23-1 is an ORF, with its function uncertain. The junction had 5 bases not matched to a gene; V was cut back by 4 bases and J by 0 bases. The CDR3 extends over 16 amino acids. The CDR3, as DNA: TGCGCCAGCAGTCCCGGACAGGGTCATAGCAATCAGCCCCAGCATTTT. Translation gives CASSPGQGHSNQPQHF.

This rearrangement joins TRBV18 to TRBJ2-3; D gene unclear. The CDR3 is 14 amino acids. Germline V gene lookup returns CDR1 KGHSH and CDR2 LQKENI. Between the trimmed V and J ends, which lost 2 bases and 7 bases, there was a span of 13 bases. The CDR3 DNA sequence: TGTGCCAGCTCACCAGCTTCCTCCAGGCATACGCAGTATTTT. Its protein is CASSPASSRHTQYF. Together with reference TRBV18 and TRBJ2-3, the CDR3 gives the full variable domain: NAGVMQNPRHLVRRRGQEARLRCSPMKGHSHVYWYRQLPEEGLKFMVYLQKENIIDESGMPKERFSAEFPKEGPSILRIQQVVRGDSAAYFCASSPASSRHTQYFGPGTRLTVL.

The V gene is TRBV10-2, the J gene TRBJ2-7; 9 bases match TRBD2. Germline CDR1 and CDR2: WSHSY and SAAADI. This CDR3 is 14 amino acids long. V lost 2 bases and J lost 5; bases outside the gene matches: 4. The CDR3 DNA sequence: TGCGCCAGCAGTGAGGGAGCGGGGGGCCACGAGCAGTACTTC. Its translation: CASSEGAGGHEQYF.

This chain joins TRBV10-3 and TRBJ2-6, with 8 bases identical to TRBD1. J was trimmed by 0 bases and V by 4 bases; bases with no gene match: 11. The CDR3 loop spans 19 amino acids. Germline V CDR1 and CDR2: ENHRY, SYGVKD. The CDR3 is CAISGRRGTGNSGANVLTF. In DNA, the CDR3 is TGTGCCATCAGTGGGAGGAGGGGGACAGGAAACTCTGGGGCCAACGTCCTGACTTTC.

The gene calls are TRBV6-5 and TRBJ2-1; D is undetermined. CDR1 is MNHEY, CDR2 SVGAGI, per germline. CDR3 length: 10 amino acids. With 2 bases removed from V and 10 bases from J, the gap between germline ends came to 3 bases. Here the CDR3 DNA reads TGTGCCAGCAGTTACGAGGAGCAGTTCTTC. Translated: CASSYEEQFF.

The CDR3 loop is CASSFTGGRSNQPQHF. For the CDR3, the DNA is TGTGCCAGTAGTTTCACAGGGGGTAGAAGCAATCAGCCCCAGCATTTT. The rearrangement links TRBV19 to TRBJ1-5; 8 positions agree with TRBD1. In germline, CDR1 is LNHDA, CDR2 SQIVND (reference sequence). The CDR3 sequence is 16 residues long. The trim removed 5 bases at V and 1 base at J, leaving 7 bases unmatched.

This chain links TRBV7-6 with TRBJ1-1; 8 bases are shared with TRBD1. This CDR3 contains 17 residues. Losses at the gene ends were 6 bases for V and 6 bases for J; bases not matched to a gene: 18. Germline V lookup: CDR1 SGHVS, CDR2 FNYEAQ. The CDR3 nucleotides are TGTGCCAGCAGTCCGAACCCGGGACAGGATTATGGGGCTGAAGCTTTCTTT. The encoded protein is CASSPNPGQDYGAEAFF.

V is TRBV3-1 (or the pseudogene TRBV3-2) and J is TRBJ1-2, with unresolved D. In germline, CDR1 is LGHDT, CDR2 YNNKEL (reference sequence). This CDR3 is built from 12 residues. Trimming removed 8 bases at V and 4 bases at J, with 11 bases between. The CDR3 spells CASADPGYGYTF. The CDR3 DNA is TGTGCCAGCGCCGATCCAGGCTATGGCTACACCTTC.

V is TRBV3-1 (or the pseudogene TRBV3-2) and J is TRBJ2-3; 12 bases fit TRBD2. Germline V gene sequence: CDR1 LGHDT, CDR2 YNNKEL (reference sequence). This CDR3 region has 17 residues. V gave up 3 bases and J gave up 1 base; unmatched junction bases: 5. The chain's CDR3 is CASSQFPSGGGTDTQYF. The CDR3 DNA follows: TGTGCCAGCAGCCAGTTTCCTAGCGGGGGGGGCACAGATACGCAGTATTTT.

The chain has TRBV6-5 and TRBJ2-7; 9 nucleotides agree with TRBD2. This CDR3 comprises 15 residues. Germline V gives CDR1 MNHEY, CDR2 SVGAGI. V was pared by 0 bases and J by 0 bases, with 0 bases of the junction left unmatched. The chain's CDR3 is CASSYSAGGSYEQYF. CDR3 nucleotides: TGTGCCAGCAGTTACTCAGCGGGGGGCTCCTACGAGCAGTACTTC.

V is TRBV12-3 or TRBV12-4 and J is TRBJ2-5; maybe TRBD1 (6 bases). Trimming removed 7 bases from V and 5 bases from J, with 14 bases in between. This CDR3 is built from 13 residues. The CDR3 DNA follows: TGTGCCAGCAACCAGGGGTTCGGGGAGACCCAGTACTTC. It yields the protein CASNQGFGETQYF.